The clone carrying this T cell receptor beta chain is a singleton in its sample. No antigen is known for it. V dropped 3 bases and J dropped 2 bases, with 7 bases sitting between them. Germline V gene data show CDR1 as SGHRS and CDR2 as YFSETQ. CDR3 length: 13 residues. Following RNA extraction, reverse transcription yielded cDNA that acted as the sequencing template. This table comes from immunoSEQ multiplex PCR, and its TCRdb copy is limited to in-frame clones, with some not included. The sample lists some 190,000 clones, roughly 60% occurring once. Treatment: oral pan-JAK inhibitor, 5-10 mg twice daily. From alopecia areata patients, lesional scalp punch biopsies and peripheral blood were collected. This sample is drawn from a study of CD8+ T cells in alopecia areata. Study-wide points: Normal-skin resident alphabeta T cells also appear among scalp sample sequences.

V and J are TRBV5-1 and TRBJ2-3; D not resolved. Sequences were derived from CD4+ T cells sorted from blood, sampled at approximately week 50, from a patient treated with tofacitinib. This sequence was found in a human donor with alopecia areata. The chain's CDR3 is CASSSGSTDTQYF. The CDR3 nucleotides are TGCGCCAGCAGCTCCGGGTCCACAGATACGCAGTATTTT.